The TCR beta chain under discussion was sequenced for a study of early stage breast cancer tumors. Overall study context: Most invasive tumors, about 80% of the 16, were ER+/PR+/HER2-.

With regard to this clone: Its antigen is unknown.

The protocol was immunoSEQ multiplex PCR, while the TCRdb copy is restricted to in-frame clones and leaves out a portion. In the table there are 40,000 to 60,000 clones, roughly 84% of which are singletons. Overall study results and limits: Most shared enriched TCRB sequences were commonly generated ones. Blood repertoires resembled normal breast more than tumor. Compared with adjacent normal breast tissue, tumors showed roughly 2.4-fold greater T cell density and higher clonality.

The V gene end was trimmed by 7 bases and the J gene end by 4 bases; junction bases not matched to a gene: 3. This CDR3 comprises 12 residues. Germline V gene lookup returns CDR1 WSHSY and CDR2 SAAADI. Sequenced material: blood. The chain uses TRBV10-2 and TRBJ1-2; TRBD1 matches 7 bases. This clonotype was sampled from a person aged 45-60 years with breast cancer. CDR3 coding DNA: TGCGCCAGCAAGGGGACAGTCTATGGCTACACCTTC. Amino acid sequence: CASKGTVYGYTF.